This TCR beta chain was sequenced in a study of CD8 T cells in ankylosing spondylitis. Each TCR beta library was made by quantitative 5'-RACE that incorporated molecular barcodes. Each CDR3 protein is one row after TCRdb ran MiXCR on the 5' RACE reads. Among some 130,000 distinct CDR3 sequences listed, just under 7.5% were seen once. The CDR3 sequence is 17 residues long. Germline values: CDR1 SQVTM, CDR2 ANQGSEA. V was trimmed by 6 bases and J by 1 base, leaving 19 bases between them. This clonotype was seen at least ten times. Antigen: not known. Overall study results and limits: Earlier work had already found some motif variants in reactive arthritis synovial fluid and blood. Reports say disease-linked clones showed up significantly more in matched ankylosing spondylitis synovial fluid. Among TCR beta sequences, a motif of about 8 highly homologous variants appeared characteristic of ankylosing spondylitis blood.

V is TRBV29-1 and J is TRBJ2-6; D gene uncertain. This receptor was taken from a female donor with ankylosing spondylitis or in good health (not recorded which). The sequencing input was blood, either unsorted or a sorted T cell fraction (not recorded which). The CDR3 loop is CSVLTRASESGANVLTF. The CDR3 nucleotides read TGCAGCGTCCTGACTCGGGCATCCGAATCTGGGGCCAACGTCCTGACTTTC.